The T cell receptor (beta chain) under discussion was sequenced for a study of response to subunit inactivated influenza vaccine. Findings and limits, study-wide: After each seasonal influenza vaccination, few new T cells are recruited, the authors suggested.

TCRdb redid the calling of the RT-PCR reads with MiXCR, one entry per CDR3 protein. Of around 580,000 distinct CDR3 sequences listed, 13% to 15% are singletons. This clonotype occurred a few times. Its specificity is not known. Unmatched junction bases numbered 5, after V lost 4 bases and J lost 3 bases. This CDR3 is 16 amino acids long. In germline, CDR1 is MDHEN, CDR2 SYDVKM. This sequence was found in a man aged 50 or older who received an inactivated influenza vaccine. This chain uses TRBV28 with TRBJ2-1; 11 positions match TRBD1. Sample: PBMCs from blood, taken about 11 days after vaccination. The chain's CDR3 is CASSYTGTGGYNEQFF. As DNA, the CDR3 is TGTGCCAGCAGTTATACCGGGACAGGGGGCTACAATGAGCAGTTCTTC.